Below, 28 T cell receptor beta chains from the same sample are listed, as sequenced in a study of T cells expressing NK-cell markers. TCRdb re-called the 5' RACE reads; every CDR3 protein appears as one record, without DNA. This specimen shows roughly 450,000 distinct CDR3 sequences; the ten leading clones hold more than 1.4%. The material sequenced was blood T cells: a sorted CD56 or NKG2C T cell subset, CD4+ or CD8+ T cells, or bulk PBMC T cells (not recorded which). These receptors were taken from a woman aged 45-65 years in good health.

This chain uses TRBV12-3 or TRBV12-4 with TRBJ2-1; TCRdb indicates TRBD2, and absent DNA this call remains unverified. This CDR3 has 14 amino acids. CDR3 in amino acids: CASMRAGGQNEQFF.

The chain employs TRBV3-1 and TRBJ2-6. The CDR3 runs 18 residues. From germline, CDR1 is LGHDT and CDR2 YNNKEL (reference sequence). The CDR3 protein is CASSQDFLGRSGANVLTF.

This chain uses TRBV6-5 with TRBJ2-7; TCRdb's D call, TRBD1, is unchecked because there is no DNA. Germline lookup yields CDR1 MNHEY and CDR2 SVGAGI. The CDR3 has 14 residues. The CDR3 region is CASSYSSGITQQYF.

The V and J genes are TRBV12-3 or TRBV12-4 and TRBJ1-3. The CDR3 sequence is 13 residues long. This CDR3 reads CASSFSGSNTIYF.

The CDR3 sequence: CASSLRSSEQYF. The chain couples TRBV12-3 or TRBV12-4 to TRBJ2-7. CDR3 length: 12 residues.

This chain uses TRBV3-1 with TRBJ2-7; checking the TCRdb D call of TRBD2 is not possible without DNA. This CDR3 spans 17 amino acids. CDR1 is LGHDT and CDR2 is YNNKEL in the germline V gene (reference sequence). CDR3 protein: CASSRHGTSGRFYEQYF.

V is TRBV6-1 and J is TRBJ1-4; with no DNA, the TCRdb D assignment of TRBD1 cannot be verified. Germline-derived CDR1 and CDR2 are MNHNS and SASEGT. The CDR3 loop spans 16 amino acids. This CDR3 reads CASSVGITGGNEKLFF.

The gene calls are TRBV28 and TRBJ1-5; TCRdb reports TRBD1, a call that lacks DNA to check it against. The CDR3 contains 14 residues. Germline CDR1 reads MDHEN; CDR2 reads SYDVKM. The CDR3 reads CASRTVPFNQPQHF.

The J gene is TRBJ2-3, the V gene TRBV6-5; TCRdb picks TRBD2, but there is no DNA to check that call. Germline CDR1 and CDR2: MNHEY and SVGAGI. This CDR3 contains 13 residues. This CDR3 is CASRLAGTDTQYF.

J is TRBJ2-3 and V is TRBV12-3 or TRBV12-4; there is no DNA to check the TCRdb D call of TRBD2. The CDR3 is 16 amino acids. The CDR3 is CASSLGTSRYTDTQYF.

The chain recombines TRBV20-1 with TRBJ1-5; TCRdb lists TRBD1, though no DNA is available to test this call. Looked up from germline, CDR1 is DFQATT and CDR2 is SNEGSKA (reference sequence). The CDR3 runs to 15 residues. The CDR3 region is CSARDLRWGDQPQHF.

The chain combines TRBV15 with TRBJ2-1; with no DNA, the TCRdb D assignment of TRBD2 cannot be verified. The CDR3 sequence is 16 residues long. Germline CDR1 is LNHNV and CDR2 is YYDKDF (reference sequence). The CDR3 loop is CATSRLEGLRRNEQFF.

The genes are TRBV19 and TRBJ1-1; the TRBD1 assignment by TCRdb is unverifiable without DNA. In germline, CDR1 is LNHDA, CDR2 SQIVND (reference sequence). CDR3 size: 15 residues. This chain's CDR3 is CASSIGGTHSGEAFF.

J is TRBJ2-1 and V is TRBV5-1; the TCRdb call, TRBD1, lacks DNA for checking. This CDR3 region has 15 residues. Germline V gives CDR1 SGHRS, CDR2 YFSETQ. CDR3 loop: CATVSRVTGFHEQFF.

The chain employs TRBV20-1 and TRBJ2-3; the D gene TCRdb calls, TRBD2, cannot be checked with no DNA. The CDR3 is 16 residues long. Germline CDR1 and CDR2: DFQATT and SNEGSKA (reference sequence). CDR3 sequence reads: CSASGGLAGMVGTQYF.

The J gene is TRBJ2-1, the V gene TRBV12-3 or TRBV12-4; TCRdb's D call of TRBD2 is untestable without DNA. This CDR3 spans 16 amino acids. The CDR3 loop is CASSLAGGRILNEQFF.

CDR3 sequence reads: CASSRGPSYEQYF. The chain carries TRBV7-3 and TRBJ2-7; no DNA is available, so the TRBD2 call from TCRdb remains unchecked. Germline loops: CDR1 SGHTA, CDR2 FQGTGA. This CDR3 spans 13 amino acids.

The chain carries TRBV30 and TRBJ2-2; as DNA is missing, the TRBD2 call by TCRdb cannot be tested. CDR3 length equals 15 residues. Per germline, CDR1 GTSNPN and CDR2 SVGIG (reference sequence). The CDR3: CAWSQLAGPTGELFF.

The chain uses TRBV20-1 and TRBJ1-1; the TCRdb call, TRBD1, lacks DNA for checking. From germline, CDR1 is DFQATT and CDR2 SNEGSKA (reference sequence). The CDR3 contains 14 residues. The CDR3 loop reads CSALALGGRTEAFF.

This CDR3 reads CASSSNSGVYNEQFF. The genes are TRBV5-5 and TRBJ2-1; TCRdb's D call, TRBD2, is unchecked because there is no DNA. This CDR3 spans 15 amino acids. Germline assignment: CDR1 SGHKS and CDR2 YYEKEE (reference sequence).

The chain uses TRBV28 and TRBJ1-2; the D call from TCRdb, TRBD1, cannot be confirmed without DNA. Per germline, CDR1 MDHEN and CDR2 SYDVKM. CDR3 size: 16 residues. The CDR3 is CASSPAAGTLGYGYTF.

This CDR3 reads CASPGGIEENEQFF. The chain links TRBV5-1 to TRBJ2-1; the TCRdb D gene call, TRBD2, has no DNA to confirm it. The CDR3 length is 14 residues. Germline loops: CDR1 SGHRS, CDR2 YFSETQ.

The CDR3 protein is CASSLAVREGDEQYF. The V call is TRBV5-1, the J call TRBJ2-7; the D call from TCRdb, TRBD2, cannot be confirmed without DNA. The CDR3 is 15 amino acids. CDR1 is SGHRS and CDR2 is YFSETQ in the germline V gene.

The chain is built from TRBV20-1 and TRBJ2-5; TCRdb indicates TRBD1, and absent DNA this call remains unverified. The CDR3 totals 12 residues. CDR1 and CDR2 (germline): DFQATT, SNEGSKA (reference sequence). The chain's CDR3 is CSAVGTRETQYF.

The chain joins TRBV20-1 to TRBJ2-1; the D gene TCRdb calls, TRBD2, cannot be checked with no DNA. Germline V gene data show CDR1 as DFQATT and CDR2 as SNEGSKA (reference sequence). This CDR3 is built from 14 residues. CDR3 region: CSARVTSGRAQQFF.

The chain joins TRBV9 to TRBJ2-1; there is no DNA to check the TCRdb D call of TRBD1. The CDR3 loop spans 15 amino acids. CDR1 and CDR2 from the germline V gene are SGDLS and YYNGEE. CDR3: CASSPSGGAVREQFF.

The rearrangement joins TRBV2 to TRBJ2-5; with no DNA, the TCRdb D assignment of TRBD2 cannot be verified. The CDR3 totals 14 residues. From germline, CDR1 is SNHLY and CDR2 FYNNEI. The CDR3 spells CASRLGQAGETQYF.

This chain joins TRBV3-1 and TRBJ2-7; absent DNA, TCRdb's TRBD1 call cannot be checked. The CDR3 runs to 15 residues. Germline V lookup: CDR1 LGHDT, CDR2 YNNKEL (reference sequence). The CDR3 loop is CASSRQGALLYEQYF.